The 23 T cell receptor beta chains given below trace back to one sample, sequenced in a study of cytomegalovirus exposure and HLA in healthy donors. Primers for the PCR totalled 60 Vbeta and 13 Jbeta. Sequencing used immunoSEQ multiplex PCR; TCRdb keeps in-frame clones, though not all of them. The data show about 160,000 clones, 78% seen once. The sample consisted of PBMCs. Receptor source: a woman aged 40 to 50 in good health and CMV-seronegative.

The chain carries TRBV15 and TRBJ2-1; 7 bases match TRBD1. Germline assignment: CDR1 LNHNV and CDR2 YYDKDF (reference sequence). The J segment lost 8 bases and the V segment lost 1 base, leaving 11 bases of the junction unmatched. The length of the CDR3 is 16 residues. This chain's CDR3 is CATSRVGTEILDEQFF. The DNA of the CDR3 is TGTGCCACCAGCAGAGTTGGGACAGAAATTCTCGATGAGCAGTTCTTC.

This clone was counted a few times. This chain's CDR3 is CSVLRQSETQYF. In nucleotides, the CDR3 is TGCAGCGTTCTGAGGCAGTCGGAGACCCAGTACTTC. The V call is TRBV29-1, the J call TRBJ2-5; D unresolved. Trimming removed 5 bases from V and 5 bases from J, with 12 bases in between. CDR1 SQVTM and CDR2 ANQGSEA come from the germline V gene. CDR3 length: 12 residues.

The chain couples TRBV11-3 to TRBJ2-3; TRBD2 matches 13 bases. Per the germline V gene, CDR1 is SGHNT and CDR2 is YENEEA. The CDR3 has 16 residues. The V gene end was trimmed by 5 bases and the J gene end by 0 bases; junction bases not matched to a gene: 2. In nucleotides, the CDR3 is TGTGCCAGCAGCCCGGGACTAGCGGGGAGCACAGATACGCAGTATTTT. Protein product: CASSPGLAGSTDTQYF.

The chain combines TRBV5-1 with TRBJ2-7; 10 nucleotides agree with TRBD2. CDR1 is SGHRS and CDR2 is YFSETQ in the germline V gene. CDR3 size: 14 residues. V trimming: 4 bases; J trimming: 2 bases; junction bases outside the gene matches: 3. The CDR3 coding sequence is TGCGCCAGCAGCAGAGCGGGGGGGCCCTACGAGCAGTACTTC. Translation gives CASSRAGGPYEQYF.

The chain has TRBV9 and TRBJ2-7; 9 bases map to TRBD2. The CDR3 runs 15 residues. CDR1 SGDLS and CDR2 YYNGEE come from the germline V gene. After removal of 4 bases from V and 2 bases from J, the junction contained 7 bases not matched to a gene. The CDR3 DNA follows: TGTGCCAGCAGCCCGGAGCGGGGGGCTGCCTACGAGCAGTACTTC. Protein: CASSPERGAAYEQYF.

This clone has just one count. The gene calls are TRBV10-1 and TRBJ2-1; 9 nucleotides align to TRBD1. The CDR3 runs to 13 residues. Germline V CDR1 and CDR2: WNHNN, SYGVQD (reference sequence). V trimming: 7 bases; J trimming: 8 bases; junction bases outside the gene matches: 6. CDR3 amino acids: CASTTGGLDEQFF. For the CDR3, the DNA is TGCGCCAGCACGACAGGGGGTCTCGATGAGCAGTTCTTC.

The V and J genes are TRBV5-1 and TRBJ2-5, with 7 bases identical to TRBD1. The V segment lost 1 base and the J segment 6 bases; nucleotides outside the gene matches: 6. Germline V lookup: CDR1 SGHRS, CDR2 YFSETQ. This CDR3 is built from 14 residues. CDR3 bases: TGCGCCAGCAGCTTGTCGACAGGGCCACAGACCCAGTACTTC. Its protein is CASSLSTGPQTQYF.

The chain carries TRBV5-1 and TRBJ1-4, with TRBD1 identical over 10 bases. Per the germline V gene, CDR1 is SGHRS and CDR2 is YFSETQ. The CDR3 runs 16 residues. With 3 bases clipped from V and 2 bases from J, the junction kept 4 bases outside the gene matches. For the CDR3, the DNA is TGCGCCAGCAGCTGGGGACAGGGGTACACTAATGAAAAACTGTTTTTT. Encoded protein: CASSWGQGYTNEKLFF.

The chain employs TRBV2 and TRBJ1-5; D is perhaps TRBD1 (5 bases). The germline CDR1 and CDR2 sequences are SNHLY and FYNNEI. CDR3 length: 15 amino acids. V lost 5 bases and J lost 8, with 19 bases in between. The CDR3 nucleotides are TGTGCCAGCAGTTCGGACAATCTCCGGGTGGAGCCCCAGCATTTT. Protein product: CASSSDNLRVEPQHF. The full variable domain, rest sourced from reference TRBV2 and TRBJ1-5, is EPEVTQTPSHQVTQMGQEVILRCVPISNHLYFYWYRQILGQKVEFLVSFYNNEISEKSEIFDDQFSVERPDGSNFTLKIRSTKLEDSAMYFCASSSDNLRVEPQHFGDGTRLSIL.

The chain uses TRBV7-9 and TRBJ2-1, with TRBD1 matching 9 bases. After removal of 3 bases from V and 7 bases from J, the junction contained 7 bases not matched to a gene. This CDR3 has 15 residues. Germline-derived CDR1 and CDR2 are SEHNR and FQNEAQ (reference sequence). The DNA of the CDR3 is TGTGCCAGCAGCTTTGAGGACAGGGGTTTGAATGAGCAGTTCTTC. Translated, it gives CASSFEDRGLNEQFF.

The chain combines TRBV11-2 with TRBJ2-3; 7 bases line up with TRBD2. V was pared by 4 bases and J by 2 bases, with 12 bases of the junction left unmatched. The CDR3 contains 17 residues. The germline V gene has CDR1 SGHAT and CDR2 FQNNGV. This CDR3 is CASSYLGGVRITDTQYF. The CDR3 nucleotides are TGTGCCAGCAGCTACCTGGGGGGGGTCCGCATCACAGATACGCAGTATTTT.

This chain links TRBV5-1 with TRBJ2-7, with TRBD1 matching over 8 bases. Per germline, CDR1 SGHRS and CDR2 YFSETQ. The CDR3 spans 15 residues. V was clipped by 5 bases and J by 5 bases; unmatched bases: 12. CDR3 bases: TGCGCCAGCAGGTACCTCGGACAGGGCCCCCACGAGCAGTACTTC. Encoded protein: CASRYLGQGPHEQYF.

The chain uses TRBV28 and TRBJ2-7; weak D call: TRBD1 (5 bases). The CDR3 extends over 13 amino acids. CDR1 is MDHEN, CDR2 SYDVKM, per germline. The ends were cut back, 3 bases at V and 3 bases at J, with 9 bases in the middle. The CDR3 reads CASSLGPYYEQYF. CDR3 nucleotides: TGTGCCAGCAGTTTGGGGCCATACTACGAGCAGTACTTC.

The chain recombines TRBV2 with TRBJ2-3, with D maybe TRBD2 (5 bases). Germline loops: CDR1 SNHLY, CDR2 FYNNEI. Trimming took 4 bases from V and 2 from J, leaving 13 bases between them. This CDR3 has 15 amino acids. The CDR3 nucleotides are TGTGCCAGCAGTGGTTCAAGCGGCTTCACAGATACGCAGTATTTT. It specifies CASSGSSGFTDTQYF. The entire variable domain, with the rest obtained from reference TRBV2 and TRBJ2-3, is as follows: EPEVTQTPSHQVTQMGQEVILRCVPISNHLYFYWYRQILGQKVEFLVSFYNNEISEKSEIFDDQFSVERPDGSNFTLKIRSTKLEDSAMYFCASSGSSGFTDTQYFGPGTRLTVL.

The chain recombines TRBV18 with TRBJ2-7; D is unresolved. The CDR3 extends over 14 amino acids. CDR1 KGHSH and CDR2 LQKENI come from the germline V gene. The V and J ends lost 1 base and 1 base respectively, with 8 bases between them. CDR3: CASSPRVGSYEQYF. In DNA, the CDR3 is TGTGCCAGCTCACCACGAGTCGGGTCCTACGAGCAGTACTTC.

With regard to this clone: Other DNA variants within this sample encode the same CDR3. The genes are TRBV5-4 and TRBJ1-1; 10 bases match TRBD1. This CDR3 is built from 14 residues. Germline assignment: CDR1 SGHNT and CDR2 YYREEE (reference sequence). With V trimmed by 0 bases and J by 4 bases, 0 bases remained unmatched. The CDR3 here is CASSLGQGATEAFF. The DNA of the CDR3 is TGTGCCAGCAGCTTGGGACAGGGGGCCACTGAAGCTTTCTTT.

This clone was seen only once. The genes are TRBV6-5 and TRBJ1-6; D is ambiguous. V lost 5 bases and J lost 14, with 7 bases in between. The CDR3 is made up of 10 amino acids. Per the germline V gene, CDR1 is MNHEY and CDR2 is SVGAGI. The CDR3 reads CASSRYTLHF. The DNA for the CDR3 is TGTGCCAGCAGTCGTTACACCCTCCACTTT.

The V and J genes are TRBV7-2 and TRBJ1-5; D remains unclear. The germline V gene encodes CDR1 SGHTA and CDR2 FQGNSA. Trimming stripped 5 bases from V and 6 bases from J, with 8 bases between. The CDR3 spans 12 residues. CDR3 DNA sequence: TGTGCCAGCAGCCCGGGTTCTCAGCCCCAGCATTTT. The encoded protein is CASSPGSQPQHF. The complete variable domain, with remaining parts taken from reference TRBV7-2 and TRBJ1-5, reads GAGVSQSPSNKVTEKGKDVELRCDPISGHTALYWYRQSLGQGLEFLIYFQGNSAPDKSGLPSDRFSAERTGGSVSTLTIQRTQQEDSAVYLCASSPGSQPQHFGDGTRLSIL.

V gene TRBV9 combines with J gene TRBJ1-4, with D perhaps matching TRBD1 (5 bases). V lost 0 bases and J lost 7, with 13 bases in between. This CDR3 is built from 15 residues. Germline values: CDR1 SGDLS, CDR2 YYNGEE. This chain's CDR3 is CASSVGDYGIEKLFF. In DNA, the CDR3 is TGTGCCAGCAGCGTAGGGGACTACGGCATTGAAAAACTGTTTTTT.

The rearrangement links TRBV18 to TRBJ1-1, with unresolved D. Germline V CDR1 and CDR2: KGHSH, LQKENI. V was clipped by 6 bases and J by 1 base, with 12 bases between them. CDR3 size: 14 residues. The CDR3 spells CASSPGWPNTEAFF. In nucleotides, the CDR3 is TGTGCCAGCTCCCCGGGATGGCCGAACACTGAAGCTTTCTTT.

The chain couples TRBV6-6 to TRBJ1-6, with D tentatively TRBD1 (6 bases). V lost 4 bases to trimming and J lost 4 bases, with 11 bases between them. The length of the CDR3 is 15 residues. Per the germline V gene, CDR1 is MNHNY and CDR2 is SVGAGI (reference sequence). CDR3 nucleotides: TGTGCCAGCAGTTTTGGACAGATTTATAATTCACCCCTCCACTTT. Its translation is CASSFGQIYNSPLHF.

The chain employs TRBV4-1 and TRBJ2-2; TRBD2 matches 12 bases. Germline CDR1 is MGHRA and CDR2 is YSYEKL. With 6 bases clipped from V and 1 base from J, the junction kept 6 bases outside the gene matches. There are 17 residues in the CDR3. The CDR3 nucleotides are TGCGCCAGCAGAGACGGACTAGCGGGATTGAACACCGGGGAGCTGTTTTTT. It translates to CASRDGLAGLNTGELFF.

This chain uses TRBV9 with TRBJ2-2, with 8 bases matching TRBD2. Germline V gene lookup returns CDR1 SGDLS and CDR2 YYNGEE. V dropped 0 bases and J dropped 4; count of bases not matched to a gene: 17. CDR3 length: 20 residues. The CDR3 DNA follows: TGTGCCAGCAGCGTAGGTCCGGGAGCGGGGGTACAAAAAAGCACCGGGGAGCTGTTTTTT. Encoded protein: CASSVGPGAGVQKSTGELFF.